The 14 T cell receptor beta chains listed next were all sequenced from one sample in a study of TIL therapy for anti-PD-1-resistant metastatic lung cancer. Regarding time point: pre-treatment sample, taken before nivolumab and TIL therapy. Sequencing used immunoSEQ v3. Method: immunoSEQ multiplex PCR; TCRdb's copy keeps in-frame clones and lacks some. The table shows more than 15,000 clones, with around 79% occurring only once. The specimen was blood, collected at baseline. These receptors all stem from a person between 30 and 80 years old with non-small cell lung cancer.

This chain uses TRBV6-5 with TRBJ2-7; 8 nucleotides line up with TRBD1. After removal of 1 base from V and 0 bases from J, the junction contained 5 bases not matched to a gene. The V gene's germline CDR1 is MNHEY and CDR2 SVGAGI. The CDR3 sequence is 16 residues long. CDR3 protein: CASSYWGQEFSYEQYF. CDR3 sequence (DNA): TGTGCCAGCAGTTACTGGGGACAGGAATTCTCCTACGAGCAGTACTTC.

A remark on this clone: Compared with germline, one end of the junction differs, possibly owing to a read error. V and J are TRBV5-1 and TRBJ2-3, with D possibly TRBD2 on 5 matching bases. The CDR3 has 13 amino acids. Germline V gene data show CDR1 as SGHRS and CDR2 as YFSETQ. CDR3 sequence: CASSLEAVDTQYF. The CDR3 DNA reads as TGCGCCAGCAGTTTGGAGGCAGTAGATACGCAGTATTTT.

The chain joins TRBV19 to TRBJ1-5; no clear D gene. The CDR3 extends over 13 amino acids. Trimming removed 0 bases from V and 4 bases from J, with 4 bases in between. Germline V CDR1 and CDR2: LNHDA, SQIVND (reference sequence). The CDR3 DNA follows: TGTGCCAGTAGTATAGACAAAAATCAGCCCCAGCATTTT. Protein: CASSIDKNQPQHF.

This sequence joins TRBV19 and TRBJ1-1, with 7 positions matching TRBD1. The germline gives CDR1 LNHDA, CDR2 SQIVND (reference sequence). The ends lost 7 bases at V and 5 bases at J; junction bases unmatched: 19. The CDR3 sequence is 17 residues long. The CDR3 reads CASIPTGSMISRTEAFF. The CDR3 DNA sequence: TGTGCCAGTATCCCGACAGGGAGCATGATTTCCCGGACTGAAGCTTTCTTT.

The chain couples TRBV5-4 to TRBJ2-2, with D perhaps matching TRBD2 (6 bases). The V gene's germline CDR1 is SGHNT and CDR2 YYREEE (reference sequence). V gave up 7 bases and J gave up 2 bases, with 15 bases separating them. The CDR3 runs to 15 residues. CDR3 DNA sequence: TGTGCCAGCGGGCGGGGTCCGACCAACACCGGGGAGCTGTTTTTT. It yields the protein CASGRGPTNTGELFF.

The CDR3 nucleotides are TGTGCCAGCAGCCTGGGGTCTAGCGGTAAACAAGAGACCCAGTACTTC. This codes for CASSLGSSGKQETQYF. This chain uses TRBV7-2 with TRBJ2-5; 7 bases map to TRBD2. J was trimmed by 2 bases and V by 5 bases; bases with no gene match: 11. Germline V gene sequence: CDR1 SGHTA, CDR2 FQGNSA. CDR3 length equals 16 residues.

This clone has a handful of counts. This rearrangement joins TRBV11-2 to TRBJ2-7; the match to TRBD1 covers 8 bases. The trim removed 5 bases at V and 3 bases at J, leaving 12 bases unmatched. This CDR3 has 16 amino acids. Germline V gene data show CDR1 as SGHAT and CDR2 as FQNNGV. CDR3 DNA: TGTGCCAGCAGCGCACCGTATCTGGGACAGGACTACGAGCAGTACTTC. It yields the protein CASSAPYLGQDYEQYF.

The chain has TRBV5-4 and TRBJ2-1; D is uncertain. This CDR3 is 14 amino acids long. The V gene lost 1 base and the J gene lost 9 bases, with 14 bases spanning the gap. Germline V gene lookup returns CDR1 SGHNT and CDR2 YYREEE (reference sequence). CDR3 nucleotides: TGTGCCAGCAGCTTGAAAAGGGTATTGGGTGAGCAGTTCTTC. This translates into CASSLKRVLGEQFF.

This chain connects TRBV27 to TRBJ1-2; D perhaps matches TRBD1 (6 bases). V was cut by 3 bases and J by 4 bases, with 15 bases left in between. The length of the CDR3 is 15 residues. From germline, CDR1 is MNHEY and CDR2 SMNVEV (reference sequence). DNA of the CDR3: TGTGCCAGCAGTTTCGCACAGGGCCCCTCCTATGGCTACACCTTC. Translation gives CASSFAQGPSYGYTF.

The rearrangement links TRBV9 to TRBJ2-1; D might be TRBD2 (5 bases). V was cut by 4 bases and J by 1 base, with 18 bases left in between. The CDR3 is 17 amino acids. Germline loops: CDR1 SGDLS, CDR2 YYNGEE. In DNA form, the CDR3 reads TGTGCCAGCAGCCCCCCCCCACTAGTTCGGTCCTACAATGAGCAGTTCTTC. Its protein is CASSPPPLVRSYNEQFF.

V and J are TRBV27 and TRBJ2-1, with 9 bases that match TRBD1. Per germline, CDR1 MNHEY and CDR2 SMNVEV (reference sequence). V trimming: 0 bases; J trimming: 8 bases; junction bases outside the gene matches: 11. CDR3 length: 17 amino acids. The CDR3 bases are TGTGCCAGCAGTTTATCCCCCCGGACAGGGGAGAGAGATGAGCAGTTCTTC. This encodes CASSLSPRTGERDEQFF.

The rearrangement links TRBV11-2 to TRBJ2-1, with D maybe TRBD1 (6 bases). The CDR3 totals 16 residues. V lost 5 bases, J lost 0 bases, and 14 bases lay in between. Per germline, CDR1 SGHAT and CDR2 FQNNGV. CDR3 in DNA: TGTGCCAGCAGCCCTCAGGGGATGAGCTCCTACAATGAGCAGTTCTTC. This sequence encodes CASSPQGMSSYNEQFF.

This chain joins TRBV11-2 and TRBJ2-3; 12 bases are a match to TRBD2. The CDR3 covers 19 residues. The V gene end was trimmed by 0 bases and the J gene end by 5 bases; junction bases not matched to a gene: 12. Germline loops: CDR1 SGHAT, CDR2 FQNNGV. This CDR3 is CASSLDWADLAGGGDTQYF. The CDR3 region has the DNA TGTGCCAGCAGCTTAGATTGGGCGGATCTAGCGGGAGGGGGAGATACGCAGTATTTT. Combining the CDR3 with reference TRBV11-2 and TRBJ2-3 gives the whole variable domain EAGVAQSPRYKIIEKRQSVAFWCNPISGHATLYWYQQILGQGPKLLIQFQNNGVVDDSQLPKDRFSAERLKGVDSTLKIQPAKLEDSAVYLCASSLDWADLAGGGDTQYFGPGTRLTVL.

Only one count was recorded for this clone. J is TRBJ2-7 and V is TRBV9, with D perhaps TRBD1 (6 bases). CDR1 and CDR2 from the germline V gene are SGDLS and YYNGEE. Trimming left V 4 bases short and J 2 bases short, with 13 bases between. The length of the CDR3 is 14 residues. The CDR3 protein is CASSRTDSPYEQYF. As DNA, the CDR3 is TGTGCCAGCAGCCGGACAGACTCCCCCTACGAGCAGTACTTC.